This T cell receptor beta chain is from a study of blood T cells in healthy people across ages. Whole-study context: The capture of about one barcoded beta molecule per two T cells was achieved by template switching.

CDR1 and CDR2 (germline): LGHDT, YNNKEL (reference sequence). The CDR3 loop spans 12 amino acids. The V end lost 2 bases, the J end lost 8 bases, and 7 bases lay between the germline ends. Study-wide results and limits: Fewer expanded clones and more diversity marked long-lived versus aged donors.

Extractions gave at least 6 micrograms of total RNA per sample. With respect to this clonotype: Its antigen is unknown.

Through a sample-barcoded 5' primer and a J-beta primer mix, a second PCR was run for roughly 6 to 11 cycles. Each CDR3 protein gets one entry after TCRdb re-called the 5' RACE reads with MiXCR. The sample shows about 1,600,000 distinct CDR3 sequences, roughly 45% of them seen only once. The clonotype originates from a woman aged 18 to 35 in good health. The chain couples TRBV3-1 to TRBJ2-1, with D possibly matching TRBD2 (5 bases). Sequencing input: blood. The CDR3 loop reads CASSQMGDEQFF. As DNA, the CDR3 is TGTGCCAGCAGCCAAATGGGAGATGAGCAGTTCTTC.